Each of the 26 T cell receptor beta chains below was sequenced from the same sample in a study of cytomegalovirus exposure and HLA in healthy donors. The study ran its PCR with 60 Vbeta and 13 Jbeta primers. This table comes from immunoSEQ multiplex PCR, and its TCRdb copy is limited to in-frame clones, with some not included. The profile shows over 75,000 clones, roughly 10% of them singletons. Specimen: PBMCs. The receptors shown here come from a middle-aged man in good health and CMV-seropositive.

This sequence joins TRBV11-2 and TRBJ1-3, with D tentatively TRBD1 (5 bases). Germline V gives CDR1 SGHAT, CDR2 FQNNGV. The V end lost 5 bases, the J end lost 2 bases, and 10 bases lay between the germline ends. The CDR3 covers 14 residues. This CDR3 is CASSLWGAGNTIYF. For the CDR3, the DNA is TGTGCCAGCAGCCTCTGGGGGGCTGGAAACACCATATATTTT.

This clone was seen only a few times. The rearrangement uses TRBV2 and TRBJ1-1; D might be TRBD1 (5 bases). V was clipped by 4 bases and J by 6 bases, with 12 bases between them. In germline, CDR1 is SNHLY, CDR2 FYNNEI. CDR3 length: 13 amino acids. Here the CDR3 DNA reads TGTGCCAGCAGTGCTTTAGGGGAGGCTGAAGCTTTCTTT. The encoded protein is CASSALGEAEAFF. Filled out from reference TRBV2 and TRBJ1-1, the complete variable domain reads EPEVTQTPSHQVTQMGQEVILRCVPISNHLYFYWYRQILGQKVEFLVSFYNNEISEKSEIFDDQFSVERPDGSNFTLKIRSTKLEDSAMYFCASSALGEAEAFFGQGTRLTVV.

There are a few counts of this clone. V gene TRBV9 combines with J gene TRBJ2-1; tentatively, D is TRBD2 (6 bases). Germline-derived CDR1 and CDR2 are SGDLS and YYNGEE. V was clipped by 0 bases and J by 7 bases, with 23 bases between them. The CDR3 spans 18 residues. CDR3 sequence (DNA): TGTGCCAGCAGCGTAGCAGGTATGGTCTCGGGAGTGGGTAATGAGCAGTTCTTC. Protein sequence: CASSVAGMVSGVGNEQFF.

This clone was observed a single time. V usage is TRBV11-2 and J usage is TRBJ2-7, with TRBD2 identical over 8 bases. With V trimmed by 5 bases and J by 2 bases, 8 bases remained unmatched. The CDR3 is 15 amino acids. Germline V lookup: CDR1 SGHAT, CDR2 FQNNGV. The CDR3 nucleotides read TGTGCCAGCAGCCCCCGGGGGGGAGGGACCTACGAGCAGTACTTC. This translates into CASSPRGGGTYEQYF.

This clone was detected only a few times. The chain recombines TRBV2 with TRBJ2-7; D is perhaps TRBD2 (5 bases). Germline V gene sequence: CDR1 SNHLY, CDR2 FYNNEI. V lost 6 bases to trimming and J lost 0 bases, with 12 bases between them. The CDR3 spans 14 residues. In DNA form, the CDR3 reads TGTGCCAGCAGGAGCGGTTTAAGCTCCTACGAGCAGTACTTC. Protein sequence: CASRSGLSSYEQYF.

This clone occurred many times. The chain couples TRBV5-5 to TRBJ2-7, with 10 bases aligning to TRBD2. Germline loops: CDR1 SGHKS, CDR2 YYEKEE (reference sequence). Trimming removed 4 bases from V and 3 bases from J; junction bases left unmatched: 4. CDR3 length: 14 amino acids. The chain's CDR3 is CASSGWTSGYEQYF. As DNA, the CDR3 is TGTGCCAGCAGCGGATGGACTAGCGGCTACGAGCAGTACTTC.

This clone was recorded many times. The chain carries TRBV19 and TRBJ1-1; D is undetermined. The CDR3 has 12 amino acids. Germline CDR1 LNHDA, CDR2 SQIVND (reference sequence). V lost 8 bases and J lost 8, with 15 bases in between. The CDR3 bases are TGTGCCAGTGTTTTAGGTCGGGGAGAAGCTTTCTTT. The encoded protein is CASVLGRGEAFF.

The rearrangement joins TRBV7-3 to TRBJ2-3; no firm D call. This CDR3 is 13 amino acids long. Trimming left V 3 bases short and J 1 base short, with 5 bases between. Germline CDR1 and CDR2: SGHTA and FQGTGA. The CDR3 reads CASSFTGTDTQYF. CDR3 coding DNA: TGTGCCAGCAGCTTTACAGGCACAGATACGCAGTATTTT. The full variable domain, its missing parts supplied by reference TRBV7-3 and TRBJ2-3, is GAGVSQTPSNKVTEKGKYVELRCDPISGHTALYWYRQSLGQGPEFLIYFQGTGAADDSGLPNDRFFAVRPEGSVSTLKIQRTERGDSAVYLCASSFTGTDTQYFGPGTRLTVL.

V and J are TRBV5-1 and TRBJ2-7, with D maybe TRBD2 (5 bases). This CDR3 is 11 amino acids long. Per germline, CDR1 SGHRS and CDR2 YFSETQ. Trimming stripped 4 bases from V and 7 bases from J, with 9 bases between. CDR3 bases: TGCGCCAGCAGCCCTGGACTTGAGCAGTACTTC. Translating it yields CASSPGLEQYF.

V usage is TRBV5-1 and J usage is TRBJ1-1; no clear D. V dropped 4 bases and J dropped 0 bases, with 10 bases sitting between them. The CDR3 consists of 14 residues. Per germline, CDR1 SGHRS and CDR2 YFSETQ. CDR3 loop: CASSPREVNTEAFF. In DNA form, the CDR3 reads TGCGCCAGCAGCCCAAGGGAGGTGAACACTGAAGCTTTCTTT.

This clone was counted only a few times. This sequence joins TRBV27 and TRBJ2-2; D is perhaps TRBD2 (5 bases). The CDR3 length is 16 residues. Between the trimmed V and J ends, which lost 1 base and 1 base, there was a span of 10 bases. Germline values: CDR1 MNHEY, CDR2 SMNVEV (reference sequence). This chain's CDR3 is CASSLYSEGNTGELFF. The CDR3 nucleotides are TGTGCCAGCAGTTTATATAGCGAGGGGAACACCGGGGAGCTGTTTTTT.

The V call is TRBV14, the J call TRBJ2-1; TRBD2 agrees at 9 bases. The germline gives CDR1 SGHDN, CDR2 FVKESK. The CDR3 is made up of 15 amino acids. V gave up 1 base and J gave up 9 bases; unmatched junction bases: 7. CDR3 protein: CASSQVGGRAPEQFF. CDR3 bases: TGTGCCAGCAGCCAAGTAGGCGGGAGGGCCCCTGAGCAGTTCTTC.

This clone showed up just a few times. V gene TRBV30 combines with J gene TRBJ2-1, with D uncertain. Germline-derived CDR1 and CDR2 are GTSNPN and SVGIG (reference sequence). Trimming removed 4 bases at V and 15 bases at J, with 16 bases between. CDR3 length: 11 amino acids. The CDR3 is CAWTTSRVPFF. The DNA of the CDR3 is TGTGCCTGGACCACCTCCCGAGTCCCGTTCTTC.

This clone occurred a few times. The chain carries TRBV28 and TRBJ2-1; 12 bases fit TRBD2. Trimming cost V 2 bases and J 7 bases; bases outside gene matches: 6. This CDR3 is 16 amino acids long. Germline assignment: CDR1 MDHEN and CDR2 SYDVKM. The chain's CDR3 is CASSLVATSGRNEQFF. The CDR3 DNA follows: TGTGCCAGCAGTTTAGTAGCAACTAGCGGGAGGAATGAGCAGTTCTTC.

This clone has more than one count but fewer than ten. The CDR3 region has the DNA TGTGCCAGCAGCGCAGGCCCTAGCGCCACCTACGAGCAGTACTTC. Protein sequence: CASSAGPSATYEQYF. V and J are TRBV9 and TRBJ2-7, with D possibly matching TRBD2 (6 bases). The CDR3 spans 15 residues. V was cut by 3 bases and J by 2 bases, with 15 bases left in between. Germline V lookup: CDR1 SGDLS, CDR2 YYNGEE.

The J gene is TRBJ1-2, the V gene TRBV2, with TRBD1 identical over 9 bases. The CDR3 is 14 residues long. The trim removed 5 bases at V and 7 bases at J, leaving 8 bases unmatched. Germline CDR1 reads SNHLY; CDR2 reads FYNNEI. The CDR3 spells CASSLRDRDGGYTF. The DNA of the CDR3 is TGTGCCAGCAGTCTCCGGGACAGGGACGGTGGCTACACCTTC.

This clone was seen a few times. The J gene is TRBJ1-2, the V gene TRBV28; the D gene is possibly TRBD1 (5 bases). CDR3 length: 14 residues. The V and J ends lost 2 bases and 2 bases respectively, with 9 bases between them. Germline V gene data show CDR1 as MDHEN and CDR2 as SYDVKM. Written as DNA, the CDR3 is TGTGCCAGCAGTTTAGGGGGGGAAAACTATGGCTACACCTTC. Translating it yields CASSLGGENYGYTF.

This clone was observed a few times. J is TRBJ1-2 and V is TRBV28, with 11 nucleotides matching TRBD1. The V gene end was trimmed by 6 bases and the J gene end by 8 bases; junction bases not matched to a gene: 11. The CDR3 is 15 residues long. Germline V gene data show CDR1 as MDHEN and CDR2 as SYDVKM. CDR3 sequence (DNA): TGTGCCAGCAGCACACCCGGGACAGGGGGGGCAGGCTACACCTTC. Translation: CASSTPGTGGAGYTF.

The CDR3, as DNA: TGTGCCAGCAGTTACAATGCGGGCAGGTACAACACCATATATTTT. It specifies CASSYNAGRYNTIYF. This chain uses TRBV6-5 with TRBJ1-3; D is unresolved. This CDR3 region has 15 residues. From germline, CDR1 is MNHEY and CDR2 SVGAGI. The germline V and J ends were trimmed by 2 bases and 7 bases, with 15 bases remaining between them.

The V call is TRBV29-1, the J call TRBJ2-7; tentatively, D is TRBD1 (6 bases). The germline V gene has CDR1 SQVTM and CDR2 ANQGSEA. This CDR3 spans 16 amino acids. V lost 3 bases, J lost 1 base, and 19 bases lay in between. DNA for the CDR3: TGCAGCGTTGATCTTAGGGGGAAAGGGATGTCCTACGAGCAGTACTTC. Amino acid sequence: CSVDLRGKGMSYEQYF.

V and J are TRBV7-9 and TRBJ2-3; 10 nucleotides agree with TRBD2. Germline V gene sequence: CDR1 SEHNR, CDR2 FQNEAQ (reference sequence). Losses at the gene ends were 4 bases for V and 0 bases for J; bases not matched to a gene: 13. The CDR3 runs 19 residues. The CDR3 region has the DNA TGTGCCAGCAGCTCTCTAGCGCAGCGGGAGGGACTGAGCACAGATACGCAGTATTTT. Residues: CASSSLAQREGLSTDTQYF.

In this sample, this clone turned up a few times. The rearrangement joins TRBV6-1 to TRBJ2-5, with D perhaps TRBD1 (7 bases). The CDR3 contains 12 residues. CDR1 and CDR2 from the germline V gene are MNHNS and SASEGT. V shed 8 bases and J shed 5 bases, with 12 bases lying between them. The CDR3 is CASQGGGETQYF. The CDR3 nucleotides are TGTGCCAGCCAGGGGGGCGGGGAGACCCAGTACTTC.

This clone was picked up a small number of times. The chain links TRBV28 to TRBJ2-2, with TRBD1 matching over 8 bases. The CDR3 contains 13 residues. Unmatched junction bases numbered 8, after V lost 10 bases and J lost 7 bases. Germline CDR1 reads MDHEN; CDR2 reads SYDVKM. In nucleotides, the CDR3 is TGTGCCAATCGAGGACAGGGCAACGGGGAGCTGTTTTTT. The encoded protein is CANRGQGNGELFF.

This clone was observed a handful of times. Relative to the germline gene, one junction end is altered; a read error may explain this. The genes are TRBV5-4 and TRBJ2-2; perhaps TRBD1 as D (6 bases). The CDR3 length is 15 residues. Germline V gene lookup returns CDR1 SGHNT and CDR2 YYREEE (reference sequence). The CDR3 DNA sequence: TGTGCCAGCAGACCAGGGGACCCGAACTCCGGGGAGCTGTTTTTT. It is translated as CASRPGDPNSGELFF.

The rearrangement links TRBV9 to TRBJ2-5; 8 bases are shared with TRBD2. V shed 4 bases and J 1 base; nucleotides not matched to a gene: 12. The V gene's germline CDR1 is SGDLS and CDR2 YYNGEE. The CDR3 is 17 amino acids. The CDR3 DNA follows: TGTGCCAGCAGCCCCGAGGAGGTAGCGGGGATCCAAGAGACCCAGTACTTC. This codes for CASSPEEVAGIQETQYF.

This clone appeared a few times. The CDR3 sequence: CASSQTSIYNEQFF. The CDR3 DNA follows: TGTGCCAGCAGCCAGACTAGCATCTACAATGAGCAGTTCTTC. The chain links TRBV5-4 to TRBJ2-1, with TRBD2 matching 7 bases. The CDR3 is 14 amino acids. V gave up 4 bases and J gave up 3 bases; unmatched junction bases: 4. From germline, CDR1 is SGHNT and CDR2 YYREEE (reference sequence).